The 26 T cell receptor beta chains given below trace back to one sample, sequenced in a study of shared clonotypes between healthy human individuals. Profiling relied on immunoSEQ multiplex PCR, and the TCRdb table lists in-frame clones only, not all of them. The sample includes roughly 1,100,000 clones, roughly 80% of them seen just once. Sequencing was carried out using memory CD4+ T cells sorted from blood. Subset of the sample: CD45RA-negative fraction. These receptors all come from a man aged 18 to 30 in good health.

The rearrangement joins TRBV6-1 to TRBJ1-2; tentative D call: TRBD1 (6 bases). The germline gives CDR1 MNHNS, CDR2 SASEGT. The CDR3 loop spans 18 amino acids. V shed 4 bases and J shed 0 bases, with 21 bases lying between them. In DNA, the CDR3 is TGTGCCAGCAGTGGGCTATTGGACAGATCCCCAGCTAACTATGGCTACACCTTC. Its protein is CASSGLLDRSPANYGYTF.

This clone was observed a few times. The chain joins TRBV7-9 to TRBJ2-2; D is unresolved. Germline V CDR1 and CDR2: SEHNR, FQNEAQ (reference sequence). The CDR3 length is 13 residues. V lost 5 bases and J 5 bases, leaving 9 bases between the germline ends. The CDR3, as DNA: TGTGCCAGCAGCCCTCTGGGTACCGGGGAGCTGTTTTTT. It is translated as CASSPLGTGELFF. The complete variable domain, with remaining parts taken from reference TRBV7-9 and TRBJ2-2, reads DTGVSQNPRHKITKRGQNVTFRCDPISEHNRLYWYRQTLGQGPEFLTYFQNEAQLEKSRLLSDRFSAERPKGSFSTLEIQRTEQGDSAMYLCASSPLGTGELFFGEGSRLTVL.

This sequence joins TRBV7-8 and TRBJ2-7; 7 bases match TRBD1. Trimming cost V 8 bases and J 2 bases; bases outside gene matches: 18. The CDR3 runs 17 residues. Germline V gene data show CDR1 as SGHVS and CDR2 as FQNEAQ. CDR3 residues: CASLSLISGDSPYEQYF. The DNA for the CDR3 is TGTGCCAGCCTGTCATTAATTTCCGGGGACAGTCCCTACGAGCAGTACTTC.

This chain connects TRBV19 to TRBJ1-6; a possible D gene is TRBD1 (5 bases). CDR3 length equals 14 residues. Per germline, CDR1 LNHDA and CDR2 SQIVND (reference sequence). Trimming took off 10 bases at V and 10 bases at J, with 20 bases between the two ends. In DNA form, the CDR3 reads TGTGCCACCCCAGGCGTCAGGGAAAGCTCACCCCTCCACTTT. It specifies CATPGVRESSPLHF.

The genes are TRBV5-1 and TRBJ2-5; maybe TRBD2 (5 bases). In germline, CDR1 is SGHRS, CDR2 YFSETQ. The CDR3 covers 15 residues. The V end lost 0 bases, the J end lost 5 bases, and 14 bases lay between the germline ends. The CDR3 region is CASSLGGSPGETQYF. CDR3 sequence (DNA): TGCGCCAGCAGCTTGGGTGGGAGCCCGGGGGAGACCCAGTACTTC. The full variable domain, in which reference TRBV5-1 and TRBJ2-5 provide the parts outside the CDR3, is KAGVTQTPRYLIKTRGQQVTLSCSPISGHRSVSWYQQTPGQGLQFLFEYFSETQRNKGNFPGRFSGRQFSNSRSEMNVSTLELGDSALYLCASSLGGSPGETQYFGPGTRLLVL.

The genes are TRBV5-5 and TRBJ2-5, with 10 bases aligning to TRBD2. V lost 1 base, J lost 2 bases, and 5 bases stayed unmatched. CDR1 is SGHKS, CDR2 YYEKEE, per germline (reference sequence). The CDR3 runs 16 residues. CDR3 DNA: TGTGCCAGCAGCTTGACTAGCGGGGCCTATCAAGAGACCCAGTACTTC. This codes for CASSLTSGAYQETQYF.

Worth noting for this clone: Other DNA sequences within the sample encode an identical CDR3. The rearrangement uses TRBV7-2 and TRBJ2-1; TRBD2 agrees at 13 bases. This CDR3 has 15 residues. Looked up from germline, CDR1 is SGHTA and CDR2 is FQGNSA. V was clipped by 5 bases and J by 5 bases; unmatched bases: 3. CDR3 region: CASSLGLAGNNEQFF. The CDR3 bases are TGTGCCAGCAGCCTGGGACTAGCGGGGAACAATGAGCAGTTCTTC. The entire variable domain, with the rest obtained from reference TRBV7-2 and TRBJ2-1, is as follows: GAGVSQSPSNKVTEKGKDVELRCDPISGHTALYWYRQSLGQGLEFLIYFQGNSAPDKSGLPSDRFSAERTGGSVSTLTIQRTQQEDSAVYLCASSLGLAGNNEQFFGPGTRLTVL.

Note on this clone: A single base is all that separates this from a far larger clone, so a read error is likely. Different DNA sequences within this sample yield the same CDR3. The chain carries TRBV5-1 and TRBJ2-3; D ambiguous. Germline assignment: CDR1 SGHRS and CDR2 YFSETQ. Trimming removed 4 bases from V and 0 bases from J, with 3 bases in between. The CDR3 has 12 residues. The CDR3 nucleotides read TGCGCCAGCAGCCGGAGCACAGATACGCAGTATTTT. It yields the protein CASSRSTDTQYF. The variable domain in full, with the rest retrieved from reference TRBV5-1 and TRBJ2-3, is KAGVTQTPRYLIKTRGQQVTLSCSPISGHRSVSWYQQTPGQGLQFLFEYFSETQRNKGNFPGRFSGRQFSNSRSEMNVSTLELGDSALYLCASSRSTDTQYFGPGTRLTVL.

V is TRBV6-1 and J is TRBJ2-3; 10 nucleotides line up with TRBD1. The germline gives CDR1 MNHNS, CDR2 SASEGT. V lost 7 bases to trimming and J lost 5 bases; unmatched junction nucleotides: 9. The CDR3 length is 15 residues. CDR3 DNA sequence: TGTGCCAGCAAAGCACCGGGACAGGGGAAAGATACGCAGTATTTT. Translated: CASKAPGQGKDTQYF.

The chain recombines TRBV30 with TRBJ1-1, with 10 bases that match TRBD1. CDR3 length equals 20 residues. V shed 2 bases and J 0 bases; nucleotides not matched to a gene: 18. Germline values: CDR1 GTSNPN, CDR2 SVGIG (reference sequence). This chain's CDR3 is CAWSTKGLGTGAAMNTEAFF. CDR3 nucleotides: TGTGCCTGGAGTACAAAGGGCCTAGGGACAGGGGCCGCTATGAACACTGAAGCTTTCTTT.

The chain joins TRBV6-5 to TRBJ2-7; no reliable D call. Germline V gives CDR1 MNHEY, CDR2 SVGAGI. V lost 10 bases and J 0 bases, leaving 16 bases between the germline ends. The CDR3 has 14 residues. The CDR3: CAITSLVSSYEQYF. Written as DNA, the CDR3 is TGTGCCATTACCAGCCTCGTCTCCTCCTACGAGCAGTACTTC.

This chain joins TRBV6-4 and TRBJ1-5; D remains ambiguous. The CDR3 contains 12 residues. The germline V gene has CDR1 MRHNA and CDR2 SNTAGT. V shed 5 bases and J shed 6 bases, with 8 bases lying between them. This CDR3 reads CASSKRCQPQHF. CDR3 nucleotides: TGTGCCAGCAGTAAGAGATGTCAGCCCCAGCATTTT.

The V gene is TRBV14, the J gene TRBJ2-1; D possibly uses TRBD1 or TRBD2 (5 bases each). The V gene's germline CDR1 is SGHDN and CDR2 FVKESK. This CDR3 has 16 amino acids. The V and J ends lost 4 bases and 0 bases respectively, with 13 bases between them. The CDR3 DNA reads TGTGCCAGCAGCCCCATCGGGACCCTCTCCTACAATGAGCAGTTCTTC. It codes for CASSPIGTLSYNEQFF.

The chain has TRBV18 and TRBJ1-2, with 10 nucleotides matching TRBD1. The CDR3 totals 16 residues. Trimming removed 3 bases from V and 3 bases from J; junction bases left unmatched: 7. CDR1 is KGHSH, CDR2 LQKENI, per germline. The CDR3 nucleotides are TGTGCCAGCTCACCTTTCGCCGGGACAGGGGACTATGGCTACACCTTC. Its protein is CASSPFAGTGDYGYTF.

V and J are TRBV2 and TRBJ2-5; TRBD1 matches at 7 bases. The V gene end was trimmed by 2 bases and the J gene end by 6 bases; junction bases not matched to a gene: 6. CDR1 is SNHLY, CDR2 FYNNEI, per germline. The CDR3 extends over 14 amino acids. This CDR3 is CASSEPNRGQTQYF. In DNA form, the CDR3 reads TGTGCCAGCAGTGAACCCAACAGGGGACAGACCCAGTACTTC. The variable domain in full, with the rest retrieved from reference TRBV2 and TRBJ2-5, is EPEVTQTPSHQVTQMGQEVILRCVPISNHLYFYWYRQILGQKVEFLVSFYNNEISEKSEIFDDQFSVERPDGSNFTLKIRSTKLEDSAMYFCASSEPNRGQTQYFGPGTRLLVL.

This CDR3 is CASSRTSTSGRSNEQFF. The CDR3 region has the DNA TGTGCCAGCAGCCGAACCTCGACTAGCGGGAGGTCAAATGAGCAGTTCTTC. This rearrangement joins TRBV11-2 to TRBJ2-1; 13 bases align to TRBD2. The CDR3 is 17 amino acids. CDR1 and CDR2 (germline): SGHAT, FQNNGV. Germline trimming cut 5 bases from V and 7 bases from J; bases unmatched to any gene: 11.

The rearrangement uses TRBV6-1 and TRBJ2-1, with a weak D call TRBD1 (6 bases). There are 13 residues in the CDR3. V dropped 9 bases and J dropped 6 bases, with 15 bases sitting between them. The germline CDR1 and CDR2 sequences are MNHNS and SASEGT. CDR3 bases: TGTGCCAGTGAGGGGGTGAATTCCAATGAGCAGTTCTTC. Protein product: CASEGVNSNEQFF.

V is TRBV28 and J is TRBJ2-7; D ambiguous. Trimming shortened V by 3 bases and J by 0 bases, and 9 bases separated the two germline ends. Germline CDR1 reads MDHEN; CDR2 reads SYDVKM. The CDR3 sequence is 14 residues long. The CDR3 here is CASSFGSVSYEQYF. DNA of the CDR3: TGTGCCAGCAGTTTTGGGTCAGTCTCCTACGAGCAGTACTTC.

The CDR3 here is CASSTTGTGGNQPQHF. In nucleotides, the CDR3 is TGTGCCAGCAGCACGACAGGAACAGGGGGCAATCAGCCCCAGCATTTT. This chain uses TRBV11-2 with TRBJ1-5; 7 nucleotides align to TRBD1. Germline assignment: CDR1 SGHAT and CDR2 FQNNGV. The CDR3 length is 16 residues. V lost 5 bases to trimming and J lost 2 bases; unmatched junction nucleotides: 9.

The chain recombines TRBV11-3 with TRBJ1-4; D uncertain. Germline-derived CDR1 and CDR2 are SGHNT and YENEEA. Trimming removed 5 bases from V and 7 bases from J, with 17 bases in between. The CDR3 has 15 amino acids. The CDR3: CASSALRSPIEKLFF. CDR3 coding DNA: TGTGCCAGCAGCGCCCTGAGATCCCCTATTGAAAAACTGTTTTTT.

The CDR3 coding sequence is TGTGCCTGGAGTAGAGGTTCTAGCGGCTACACCTTC. Its translation: CAWSRGSSGYTF. V gene TRBV30 combines with J gene TRBJ1-2; D not resolved. Trimming stripped 2 bases from V and 8 bases from J, with 12 bases between. This CDR3 contains 12 residues. Looked up from germline, CDR1 is GTSNPN and CDR2 is SVGIG (reference sequence).

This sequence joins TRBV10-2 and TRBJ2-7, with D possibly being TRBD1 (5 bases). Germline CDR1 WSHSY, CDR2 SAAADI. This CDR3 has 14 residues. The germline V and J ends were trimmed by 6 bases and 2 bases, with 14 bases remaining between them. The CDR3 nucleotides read TGCGCCAGCAGGCCCGGACATACCACCTACGAGCAGTACTTC. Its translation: CASRPGHTTYEQYF.

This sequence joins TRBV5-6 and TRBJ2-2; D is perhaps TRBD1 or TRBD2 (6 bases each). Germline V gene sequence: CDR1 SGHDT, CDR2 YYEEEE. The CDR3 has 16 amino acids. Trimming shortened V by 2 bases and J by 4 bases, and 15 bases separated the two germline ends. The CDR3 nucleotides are TGTGCCAGCAGCTTTGGCAGGAGGGGGGTCACCGGGGAGCTGTTTTTT. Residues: CASSFGRRGVTGELFF.

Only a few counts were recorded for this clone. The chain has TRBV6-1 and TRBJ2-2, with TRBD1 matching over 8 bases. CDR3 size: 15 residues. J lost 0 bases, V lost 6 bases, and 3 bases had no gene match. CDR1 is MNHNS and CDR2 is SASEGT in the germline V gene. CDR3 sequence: CASRRTGTNTGELFF. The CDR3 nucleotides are TGTGCCAGCAGGAGGACAGGGACGAACACCGGGGAGCTGTTTTTT.

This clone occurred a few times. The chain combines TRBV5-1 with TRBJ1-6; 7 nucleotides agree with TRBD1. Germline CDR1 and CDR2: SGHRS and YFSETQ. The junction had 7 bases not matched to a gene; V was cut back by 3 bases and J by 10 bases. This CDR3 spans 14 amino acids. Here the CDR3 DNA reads TGCGCCAGCAGCTCGACAGGGTCAAACTCACCCCTCCACTTT. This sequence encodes CASSSTGSNSPLHF.

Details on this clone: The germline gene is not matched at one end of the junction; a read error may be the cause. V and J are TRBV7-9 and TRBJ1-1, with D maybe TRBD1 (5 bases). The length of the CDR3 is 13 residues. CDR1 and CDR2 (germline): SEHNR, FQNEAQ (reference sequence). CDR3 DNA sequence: TGTGCCAGCAGCTCCCAGGGTAACACTGGAGCTTTCTTT. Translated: CASSSQGNTGAFF.